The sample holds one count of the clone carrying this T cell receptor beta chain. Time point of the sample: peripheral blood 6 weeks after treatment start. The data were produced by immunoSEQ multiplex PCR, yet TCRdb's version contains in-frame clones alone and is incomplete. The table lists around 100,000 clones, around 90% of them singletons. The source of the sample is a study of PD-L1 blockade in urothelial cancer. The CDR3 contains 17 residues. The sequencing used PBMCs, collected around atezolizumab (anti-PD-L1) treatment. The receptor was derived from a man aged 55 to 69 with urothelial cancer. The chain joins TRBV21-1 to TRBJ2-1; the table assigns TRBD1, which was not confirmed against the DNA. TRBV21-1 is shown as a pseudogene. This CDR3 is CASSKEEGALSYNEQFF. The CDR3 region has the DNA TGTGCCAGCAGCAAAGAGGAAGGGGCTCTATCCTACAATGAGCAGTTCTTC.